A selection of T cell receptor beta chains follows, all from one sample in a study of Graves' ophthalmopathy and Graves' hyperthyroidism. TCRdb itself ran the multiplex PCR reads through MiXCR, one entry per CDR3 protein. The sample contains over a million distinct CDR3 sequences, about two fifths of which appear only once. The sequenced material came from peripheral blood or thyroid tissue (not recorded which). The receptor set was obtained from an adult man with Graves' hyperthyroidism. Both conserved end residues are part of each CDR3. The D gene is left open where the match is weak. Not all rows give a size; the values are once, few, many and, for expanded clones, a class.

j_call v_call clone_size d_call cdr3_nt cdr3_aa
TRBJ1-4 TRBV7-8 many - TGTGCCAGCAGCCAGGGGTCGCTTAATGAAAAACTGTTTTTT CASSQGSLNEKLFF
TRBJ1-6 TRBV12-3/TRBV12-4 few - TGTGCCAGCAGAGGGACGGAATTCCTTAATTCACCCCTCCACTTT CASRGTEFLNSPLHF
TRBJ1-5 TRBV20-1 many - TGCAGTGCTAGAGCGATTGGCCAGCCCCAGCATTTT CSARAIGQPQHF
TRBJ2-6 TRBV2 - - TGTGCCAGCGTTCAGCGGGTCGAAGCTTTC CASVQRVEAF
TRBJ1-2 TRBV19 - TRBD1 TGTGCCAGGTGGGCGGGGACAGGGCGAAACTATGGCTACACCTTC CARWAGTGRNYGYTF
TRBJ1-1 TRBV7-3 - - TGTGCCAGCAGCTGGGACCAGACCACTGAAGCTTTCTTT CASSWDQTTEAFF
TRBJ2-1 TRBV2 - - TGTGCCAGCGGCCAGAACAATGAGCAGTTCTTC CASGQNNEQFF
TRBJ2-3 TRBV11-2 - - TGTGCCAGCAGCTCCAGGGCGAGAGATACGCAGTATTTT CASSSRARDTQYF
TRBJ1-2 TRBV24-1 many TRBD1 TGTGCCACCAGTGATCCGGGACAGGGGTCGCATGGCTACACCTTC CATSDPGQGSHGYTF
TRBJ1-5 TRBV12-3/TRBV12-4 - - TGTGCCAGCAGTTTACGGGGCGGCCGGGGAAGCAATCAGCCCCAGCATTTT CASSLRGGRGSNQPQHF
TRBJ1-1 TRBV12-3/TRBV12-4 many TRBD1 TGTGCCAGCACCAACCTCCCGGCTGGACAGGGCCCCCAAGGCTTT CASTNLPAGQGPQGF
TRBJ1-4 TRBV30 - - TGTGCCTGGACGGCTGGGGAAAAACTGTTTTTT CAWTAGEKLFF
TRBJ1-5 TRBV12-3/TRBV12-4 many - TGTGCCAGCAGTAACACCCTGGGAGGGGTCTCCAGTCAGCCCCAGCATTTT CASSNTLGGVSSQPQHF
TRBJ2-2 TRBV28 - - TGTGCCAGCAGTTTGGGCGTGGTAACCGGGGAGCTGTTTTTT CASSLGVVTGELFF
TRBJ1-1 TRBV28 - TRBD1 TGTGCCAGCAGGGGAACCGGACAGGAGAACACTGAAGCTTTCTTT CASRGTGQENTEAFF
TRBJ2-7 TRBV13 many - TGTGCCAGCAGCCACGGGAACTCCTACGAGCAGTACTTC CASSHGNSYEQYF